This is a list of T cell receptor beta chains from one sample in a study of T-cell memory formation after mild COVID-19. TCRdb reanalysed the 5' RACE reads using MiXCR and keeps one entry per CDR3 protein. The sample has about 390,000 distinct CDR3 sequences; roughly 15% are singletons. The specimen sequenced was PBMCs or a T cell subset sorted from them (not recorded which). The source is a man aged 18 to 29 who had mild COVID-19 (a few samples of this study predate the infection). Cell type and time point are not known. Each CDR3 is given without its conserved first and last residue.

j_call v_call cdr3_length cdr3_aa
TRBJ1-2 TRBV7-9 14 ASSLDMAELNYGYT
TRBJ2-7 TRBV20-1 13 SARPPAGPSYEQY
TRBJ1-2 TRBV5-1 12 ASSQVGQSYGYT
TRBJ1-1 TRBV12-3/TRBV12-4 10 ASSFQETEAF
TRBJ1-2 TRBV6-5 11 ASTETSGVGYT
TRBJ2-5 TRBV4-3 11 ASSQDFVKTQY
TRBJ2-3 TRBV5-1 12 ASSTSSGGDTQY
TRBJ1-6 TRBV6-5 13 ASSYVGSGNSPLH
TRBJ2-3 TRBV20-1 11 SARGTGVDTQY
TRBJ2-7 TRBV6-5 11 ASSRTGQYEQY
TRBJ2-1 TRBV20-1 12 SARAPYGGNEQF
TRBJ1-5 TRBV10-3 12 AISDGGVDQPQH
TRBJ2-1 TRBV2 11 ASSGAGADEQF
TRBJ1-5 TRBV7-6 15 ASSSRPGQSSIVPQH
TRBJ1-2 TRBV7-9 15 ASSPSGTGEINYGYT
TRBJ2-3 TRBV11-2 14 ASSLVPGSGRDTQY
TRBJ1-1 TRBV20-1 11 SASLIMNTEAF
TRBJ2-4 TRBV11-2 12 ASSPRAGGDIQY
TRBJ1-3 TRBV28 17 ASSSASLHRGKTGNTIY
TRBJ2-7 TRBV4-1 13 ASSQDLGQPWEQY
TRBJ2-4 TRBV6-2/TRBV6-3 11 ASSPGTKNIQY
TRBJ2-3 TRBV5-8 11 ASTLGRTDTQY
TRBJ1-4 TRBV12-5 12 ASGSGQGSEKLF
TRBJ1-3 TRBV29-1 15 SVEDLGDRGSGNTIY
TRBJ1-2 TRBV7-9 14 ASSPLGQATNYGYT
TRBJ2-7 TRBV6-2/TRBV6-3 13 ASSSGTPSGYEQY
TRBJ2-5 TRBV5-4 12 ASSDRQGARTQY
TRBJ2-5 TRBV11-2 14 ASSSLRGALKETQY
TRBJ2-1 TRBV15 14 ATSRGASGIYNEQF
TRBJ1-1 TRBV5-1 13 ASSGKGHTNTEAF
TRBJ2-1 TRBV28 14 ASNGGATLTYNEQF
TRBJ2-5 TRBV6-5 12 ASSLRWGGETQY
TRBJ2-3 TRBV9 16 ASSVGVVTSRLTDTQY
TRBJ1-2 TRBV7-2 12 ASSLAGILGGYT
TRBJ2-3 TRBV12-3/TRBV12-4 12 ASSGWDRGDTQY
TRBJ2-3 TRBV7-9 11 ATQRGALDTQY
TRBJ2-3 TRBV5-1 15 ASSLAASGGATDTQY
TRBJ2-1 TRBV4-2 11 ASSVHLANEQF
TRBJ2-3 TRBV7-3 13 ASSPTGLAADTQY
TRBJ1-1 TRBV6-6 10 ASSLREDEAF
TRBJ1-2 TRBV18 12 ASSPIGQSYGYT
TRBJ2-1 TRBV5-1 13 ASSPGGTTDNEQF
TRBJ1-1 TRBV6-5 13 ASSYLISGGTEAF
TRBJ1-6 TRBV12-3/TRBV12-4 11 ASTPGNNSPLH
TRBJ2-5 TRBV7-2 12 ASSWSGRSETQY
TRBJ2-5 TRBV4-2 15 ASSQGTTRAGRETQY